The clone carrying this T cell receptor (beta chain) was seen ten or more times. Its antigen is unknown. The sample originates from a study of T cells in Graves' hyperthyroidism and ophthalmopathy. This CDR3 has 14 residues. The germline V gene has CDR1 DFQATT and CDR2 SNEGSKA (reference sequence). Trimming took 0 bases from V and 4 from J, leaving 12 bases between them. Diagnostic decisions used clinical symptoms, serum thyroxine and TRAb, thyroid ultrasound and orbital computed tomography. Blood was drawn at first hyperthyroidism diagnosis, before any ophthalmopathy symptoms. Researchers amplified the TCR beta CDR3 regions from RNA transcripts. HTBI primers drove first-round RT-PCR of the TCR CDR3. TCRdb re-called the multiplex PCR reads with MiXCR, one entry per CDR3 protein. The data hold 270,000 or so distinct CDR3 sequences, with 13% to 15% observed a single time. Study-wide results and limits: Most clonotypes expanded in the thyroid (above 0.001) were also present in blood. Stable hyperthyroidism was told apart from ophthalmopathy by a model built on 13 V-J features.

The receptor's source is a woman aged 45-65 years with Graves' hyperthyroidism that later progressed to Graves' ophthalmopathy. What was sequenced was blood. The chain recombines TRBV20-1 with TRBJ1-1; the D is unclear. CDR3 DNA: TGCAGTGCTAGAGAGGGGAGTTGGGGCACTGAAGCTTTCTTT. This encodes CSAREGSWGTEAFF.